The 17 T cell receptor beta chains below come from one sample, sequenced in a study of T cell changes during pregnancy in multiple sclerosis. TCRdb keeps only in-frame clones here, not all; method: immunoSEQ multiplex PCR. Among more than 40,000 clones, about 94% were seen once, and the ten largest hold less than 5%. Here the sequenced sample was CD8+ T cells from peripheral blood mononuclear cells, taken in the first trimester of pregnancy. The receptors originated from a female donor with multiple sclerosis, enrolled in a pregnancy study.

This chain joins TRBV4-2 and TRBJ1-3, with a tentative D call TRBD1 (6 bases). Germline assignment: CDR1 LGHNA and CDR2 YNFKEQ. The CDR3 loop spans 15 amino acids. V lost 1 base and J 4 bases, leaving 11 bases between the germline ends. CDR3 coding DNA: TGTGCCAGCAGCCAAGCGGACAGTCTCGGAAACACCATATATTTT. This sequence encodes CASSQADSLGNTIYF.

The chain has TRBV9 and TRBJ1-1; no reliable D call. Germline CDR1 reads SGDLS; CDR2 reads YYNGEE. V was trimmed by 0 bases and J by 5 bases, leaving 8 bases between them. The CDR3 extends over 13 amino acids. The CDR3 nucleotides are TGTGCCAGCAGCGTAGGCGGGAGGACTGAAGCTTTCTTT. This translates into CASSVGGRTEAFF.

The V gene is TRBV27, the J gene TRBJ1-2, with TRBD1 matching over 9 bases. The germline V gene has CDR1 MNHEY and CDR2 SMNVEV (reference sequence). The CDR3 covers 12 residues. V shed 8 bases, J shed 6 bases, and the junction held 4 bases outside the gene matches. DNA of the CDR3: TGTGCCAGCCCCGACAGGGGGGATGGCTACACCTTC. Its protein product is CASPDRGDGYTF.

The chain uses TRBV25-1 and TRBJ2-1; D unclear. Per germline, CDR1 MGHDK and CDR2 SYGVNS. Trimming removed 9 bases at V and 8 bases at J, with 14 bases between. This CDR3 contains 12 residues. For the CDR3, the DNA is TGTGCCAGTAGCCTAGGTTGGGATGAGCAGTTCTTC. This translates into CASSLGWDEQFF.

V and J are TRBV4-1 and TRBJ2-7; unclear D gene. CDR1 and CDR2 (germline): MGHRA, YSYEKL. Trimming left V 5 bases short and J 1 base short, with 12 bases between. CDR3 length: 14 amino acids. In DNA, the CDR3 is TGCGCCAGCAGCGCGTACACGGAGTCCTACGAGCAGTACTTC. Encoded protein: CASSAYTESYEQYF.

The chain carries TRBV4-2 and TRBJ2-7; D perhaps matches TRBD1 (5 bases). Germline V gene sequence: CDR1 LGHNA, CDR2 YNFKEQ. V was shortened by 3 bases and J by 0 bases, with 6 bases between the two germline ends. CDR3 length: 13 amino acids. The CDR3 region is CASSQTVSYEQYF. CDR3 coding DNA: TGTGCCAGCAGCCAGACAGTCTCCTACGAGCAGTACTTC.

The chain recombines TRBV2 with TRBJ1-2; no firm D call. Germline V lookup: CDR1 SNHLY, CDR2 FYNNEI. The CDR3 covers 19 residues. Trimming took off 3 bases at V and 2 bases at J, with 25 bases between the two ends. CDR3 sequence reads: CASSDPEGSTSQWNYGYTF. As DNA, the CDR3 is TGTGCCAGCAGTGACCCGGAGGGCAGCACCTCCCAGTGGAACTATGGCTACACCTTC.

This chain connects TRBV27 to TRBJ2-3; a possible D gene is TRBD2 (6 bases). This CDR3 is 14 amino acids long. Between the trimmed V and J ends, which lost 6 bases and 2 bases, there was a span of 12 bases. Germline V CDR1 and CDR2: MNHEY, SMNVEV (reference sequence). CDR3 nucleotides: TGTGCCAGCAGCGGGGGACTCCACACAGATACGCAGTATTTT. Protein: CASSGGLHTDTQYF.

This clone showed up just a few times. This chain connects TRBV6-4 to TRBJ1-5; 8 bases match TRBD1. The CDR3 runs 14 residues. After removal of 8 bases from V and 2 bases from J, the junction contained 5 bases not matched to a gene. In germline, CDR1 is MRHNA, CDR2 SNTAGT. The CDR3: CASSPTGGNQPQHF. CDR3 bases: TGTGCCAGCTCCCCGACAGGGGGCAATCAGCCCCAGCATTTT.

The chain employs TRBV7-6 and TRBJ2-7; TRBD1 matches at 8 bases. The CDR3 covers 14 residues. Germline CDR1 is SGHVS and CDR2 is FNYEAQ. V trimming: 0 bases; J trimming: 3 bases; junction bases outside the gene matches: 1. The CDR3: CASSLADRVYEQYF. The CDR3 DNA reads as TGTGCCAGCAGCTTAGCGGACAGGGTCTACGAGCAGTACTTC. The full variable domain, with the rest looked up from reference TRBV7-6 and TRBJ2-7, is GAGVSQSPRYKVTKRGQDVALRCDPISGHVSLYWYRQALGQGPEFLTYFNYEAQQDKSGLPNDRFSAERPEGSISTLTIQRTEQRDSAMYRCASSLADRVYEQYFGPGTRLTVT.

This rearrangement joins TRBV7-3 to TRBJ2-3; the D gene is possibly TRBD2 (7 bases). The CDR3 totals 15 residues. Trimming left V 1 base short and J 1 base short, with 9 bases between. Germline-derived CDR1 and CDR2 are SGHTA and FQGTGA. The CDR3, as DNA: TGTGCCAGCAGCTTAATAGGGGGGGGCACAGATACGCAGTATTTT. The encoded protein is CASSLIGGGTDTQYF.

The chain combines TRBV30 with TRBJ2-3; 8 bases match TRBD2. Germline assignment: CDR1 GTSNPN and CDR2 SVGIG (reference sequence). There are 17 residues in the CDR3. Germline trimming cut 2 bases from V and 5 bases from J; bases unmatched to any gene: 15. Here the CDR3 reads CAWSILVAGRGGDTQYF. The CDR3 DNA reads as TGTGCCTGGAGTATCTTGGTAGCGGGAAGGGGGGGAGATACGCAGTATTTT.

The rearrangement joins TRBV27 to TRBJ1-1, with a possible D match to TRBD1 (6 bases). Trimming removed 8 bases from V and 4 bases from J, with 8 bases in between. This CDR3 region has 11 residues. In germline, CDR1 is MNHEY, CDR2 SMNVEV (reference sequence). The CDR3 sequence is CASLRGTEAFF. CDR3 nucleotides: TGTGCCAGCCTCAGGGGCACTGAAGCTTTCTTT.

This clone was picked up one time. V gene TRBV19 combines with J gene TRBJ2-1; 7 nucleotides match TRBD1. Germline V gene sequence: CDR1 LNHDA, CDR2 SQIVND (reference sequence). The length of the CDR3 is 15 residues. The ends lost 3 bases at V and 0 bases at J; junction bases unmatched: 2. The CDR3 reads CASSMGQSSYNEQFF. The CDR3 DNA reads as TGTGCCAGTAGTATGGGACAGAGCTCCTACAATGAGCAGTTCTTC.

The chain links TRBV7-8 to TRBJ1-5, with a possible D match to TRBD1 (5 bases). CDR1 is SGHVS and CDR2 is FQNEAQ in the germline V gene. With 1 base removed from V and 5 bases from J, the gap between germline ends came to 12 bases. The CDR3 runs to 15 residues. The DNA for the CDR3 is TGTGCCAGCAGCTTAGGGCAGGGCTCCCATCAGCCCCAGCATTTT. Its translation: CASSLGQGSHQPQHF. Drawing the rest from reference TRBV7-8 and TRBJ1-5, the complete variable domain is GAGVSQSPRYKVAKRGQDVALRCDPISGHVSLFWYQQALGQGPEFLTYFQNEAQLDKSGLPSDRFFAERPEGSVSTLKIQRTQQEDSAVYLCASSLGQGSHQPQHFGDGTRLSIL.

CDR3 DNA sequence: TGTGCCAGCAGCTTGAGTCTAGCGGGGGGGAACGGGGAGCTGTTTTTT. It yields the protein CASSLSLAGGNGELFF. This chain uses TRBV5-5 with TRBJ2-2, with 12 bases identical to TRBD2. The CDR3 extends over 16 amino acids. CDR1 and CDR2 from the germline V gene are SGHKS and YYEKEE (reference sequence). Losses at the gene ends were 1 base for V and 7 bases for J; bases not matched to a gene: 5.

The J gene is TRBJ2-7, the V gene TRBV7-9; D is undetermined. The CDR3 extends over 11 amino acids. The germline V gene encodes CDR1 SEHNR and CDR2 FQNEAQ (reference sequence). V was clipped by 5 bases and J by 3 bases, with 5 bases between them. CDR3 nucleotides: TGTGCCAGCAGCCAGGACTACGAGCAGTACTTC. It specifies CASSQDYEQYF.